The clone carrying this T cell receptor beta chain was recorded once. Per sorted-subset replicate PCR, input was roughly 220 ng DNA, representing 30,000 to 35,000 T cell genomes. This table comes from immunoSEQ multiplex PCR, and its TCRdb copy is limited to in-frame clones, with some not included. Here the sample spans under 1,100,000 clones, around 74% being singletons. The data stem from a study of shared clonotypes between healthy human individuals. Study information: Donors were two women and a few men aged 18 to 49.

V shed 4 bases, J shed 2 bases, and the junction held 6 bases outside the gene matches. The germline CDR1 and CDR2 sequences are SGHRS and YFSETQ. The length of the CDR3 is 15 residues. Sample: memory CD4+ T cells sorted from blood. Documented subset: CD45RA-negative fraction. The V gene is TRBV5-1, the J gene TRBJ2-5, with 9 bases lining up with TRBD2. This receptor was identified in a man aged 18 to 35 in good health. Here the CDR3 reads CASSPLAGPQETQYF. DNA of the CDR3: TGCGCCAGCAGCCCGCTAGCGGGGCCACAAGAGACCCAGTACTTC.